These 18 T cell receptor beta chains originate from one sample sequenced in a study of blood T cell repertoires in COVID-19 (dated by TCRdb to between 2020 and 2021). The library was generated by the immunoSEQ multiplex PCR assay. The clones in this table, taken by TCRdb from immuneACCESS, are in-frame only. Not every clone is retained; where verified, under half of the shortfall comes from an unresolved V gene, and the cause of the rest is unknown. The sample profile shows some 170,000 clones; around four fifths of them were found once. Around 3% of the sample belongs to the ten largest clones. The sequenced material came from peripheral blood. All receptors derive from a man between 65 and 85 years old with acute or convalescent COVID-19.

V usage is TRBV6-4 and J usage is TRBJ2-1, with 7 bases fitting TRBD2. This CDR3 contains 16 residues. Germline V lookup: CDR1 MRHNA, CDR2 SNTAGT. V lost 10 bases, J lost 1 base, and 13 bases stayed unmatched. Here the CDR3 DNA reads TGTGCCACCCAACGGAACGGGGGGAGTTCCTACAATGAGCAGTTCTTC. Residues: CATQRNGGSSYNEQFF.

The genes are TRBV5-1 and TRBJ1-1; D ambiguous. The CDR3 is made up of 13 amino acids. Trimming cost V 5 bases and J 2 bases, with 10 bases left between them. CDR1 is SGHRS, CDR2 YFSETQ, per germline. The CDR3 loop reads CASSKNSNTEAFF. As DNA, the CDR3 is TGCGCCAGCAGTAAAAATAGCAACACTGAAGCTTTCTTT.

This clone was detected ten times or more. V is TRBV5-4 and J is TRBJ1-2; tentatively, D is TRBD1 (6 bases). Germline V gene lookup returns CDR1 SGHNT and CDR2 YYREEE (reference sequence). V lost 2 bases to trimming and J lost 8 bases, with 19 bases between them. The CDR3 loop spans 15 amino acids. In nucleotides, the CDR3 is TGTGCCAGCAGCTTAGACGACAGGAATGTGGGAGGCTACACCTTC. Amino acid sequence: CASSLDDRNVGGYTF.

The J gene is TRBJ1-1, the V gene TRBV27; 7 nucleotides match TRBD1. Trimming removed 7 bases from V and 1 base from J; junction bases left unmatched: 6. CDR1 and CDR2 from the germline V gene are MNHEY and SMNVEV (reference sequence). The CDR3 length is 14 residues. CDR3 nucleotide sequence: TGTGCCAGCACTAGGGGGCTAGGGAACACTGAAGCTTTCTTT. Its translation: CASTRGLGNTEAFF.

This clone was seen only a few times. The rearrangement uses TRBV3-1 (or the pseudogene TRBV3-2) and TRBJ2-7; 7 positions match TRBD1. CDR1 LGHDT and CDR2 YNNKEL come from the germline V gene (reference sequence). The CDR3 spans 15 residues. Losses at the gene ends were 1 base for V and 2 bases for J; bases not matched to a gene: 5. The CDR3 sequence: CASSQVSQGAYEQYF. CDR3 bases: TGTGCCAGCAGCCAAGTAAGTCAGGGGGCCTACGAGCAGTACTTC.

This chain connects TRBV12-5 to TRBJ1-5; D possibly corresponds to TRBD1 (6 bases). The V gene lost 6 bases and the J gene lost 1 base, with 10 bases spanning the gap. CDR1 and CDR2 from the germline V gene are LGHNT and FRNRAP. The CDR3 extends over 14 amino acids. The CDR3 nucleotides read TGTGCTAGTGGGCAGGGGCAAAGCAATCAGCCCCAGCATTTT. Its translation: CASGQGQSNQPQHF.

The chain has TRBV2 and TRBJ2-3; 11 bases fit TRBD2. CDR3 length equals 18 residues. Germline V gives CDR1 SNHLY, CDR2 FYNNEI. The ends lost 1 base at V and 0 bases at J; junction bases unmatched: 6. CDR3 residues: CASSEETSGDLSTDTQYF. DNA for the CDR3: TGTGCCAGCAGTGAAGAGACTAGCGGGGACCTGAGCACAGATACGCAGTATTTT.

The V gene is TRBV5-4, the J gene TRBJ2-2, with TRBD2 identical over 9 bases. Germline V gene data show CDR1 as SGHNT and CDR2 as YYREEE (reference sequence). J was trimmed by 6 bases and V by 2 bases; bases with no gene match: 5. This CDR3 contains 15 residues. The CDR3 spells CASSLGTSFSGELFF. Written as DNA, the CDR3 is TGTGCCAGCAGCTTAGGGACTAGCTTCTCCGGGGAGCTGTTTTTT.

The gene calls are TRBV7-2 and TRBJ2-5; D is ambiguous. With 5 bases removed from V and 5 bases from J, the gap between germline ends came to 18 bases. This CDR3 contains 15 residues. The germline V gene has CDR1 SGHTA and CDR2 FQGNSA. CDR3 sequence reads: CASSNQADPGETQYF. The CDR3 nucleotides are TGTGCCAGCAGCAACCAGGCCGACCCTGGGGAGACCCAGTACTTC. The complete variable domain, with remaining parts taken from reference TRBV7-2 and TRBJ2-5, reads GAGVSQSPSNKVTEKGKDVELRCDPISGHTALYWYRQSLGQGLEFLIYFQGNSAPDKSGLPSDRFSAERTGGSVSTLTIQRTQQEDSAVYLCASSNQADPGETQYFGPGTRLLVL.

CDR3 amino acids: CASSYVGVDQPQHF. The DNA of the CDR3 is TGTGCCAGCAGTTACGTAGGGGTTGACCAGCCCCAGCATTTT. This sequence joins TRBV6-6 and TRBJ1-5; D possibly corresponds to TRBD1 (5 bases). CDR1 is MNHNY and CDR2 is SVGAGI in the germline V gene (reference sequence). CDR3 size: 14 residues. V lost 2 bases, J lost 7 bases, and 12 bases lay in between.

The chain is built from TRBV2 and TRBJ1-3; possible D gene TRBD1, 5 bases. Between the trimmed V and J ends, which lost 6 bases and 2 bases, there was a span of 11 bases. The CDR3 extends over 14 amino acids. Germline assignment: CDR1 SNHLY and CDR2 FYNNEI. The CDR3 DNA reads as TGTGCCAGCAGCTCAGGGTATGCTGGAAACACCATATATTTT. It translates to CASSSGYAGNTIYF.

The CDR3 nucleotides read TGTGCCAGCAGCTTAGTAGGGGGGACTAGCGGAAATGAGCAGTTCTTC. This encodes CASSLVGGTSGNEQFF. The rearrangement links TRBV11-2 to TRBJ2-1; 11 nucleotides line up with TRBD2. The CDR3 has 16 residues. Germline V gene sequence: CDR1 SGHAT, CDR2 FQNNGV. With V trimmed by 1 base and J by 7 bases, 6 bases remained unmatched.

V usage is TRBV20-1 and J usage is TRBJ2-5, with 7 positions matching TRBD1. Germline assignment: CDR1 DFQATT and CDR2 SNEGSKA (reference sequence). The CDR3 length is 13 residues. V shed 3 bases, J shed 0 bases, and the junction held 1 base outside the gene matches. The CDR3 DNA reads TGCAGTGCTAGTGACAGGGACCAAGAGACCCAGTACTTC. Translating gives CSASDRDQETQYF.

V gene TRBV27 combines with J gene TRBJ1-1; 7 bases match TRBD1. Germline V gene data show CDR1 as MNHEY and CDR2 as SMNVEV (reference sequence). This CDR3 has 13 residues. The V gene end was trimmed by 6 bases and the J gene end by 1 base; junction bases not matched to a gene: 2. The CDR3 reads CASSRDRNTEAFF. The CDR3 DNA reads TGTGCCAGCAGCAGGGACAGGAACACTGAAGCTTTCTTT.

The rearrangement links TRBV6-5 to TRBJ2-1, with 10 nucleotides matching TRBD2. This CDR3 contains 16 residues. The germline gives CDR1 MNHEY, CDR2 SVGAGI. Unmatched junction bases numbered 3, after V lost 4 bases and J lost 0 bases. The CDR3, as DNA: TGTGCCAGCAGTTTAGTAGCGGGAGGCTCCTACAATGAGCAGTTCTTC. It translates to CASSLVAGGSYNEQFF.

The chain carries TRBV18 and TRBJ2-2; 9 positions agree with TRBD1. Germline V lookup: CDR1 KGHSH, CDR2 LQKENI. Trimming took 5 bases from V and 4 from J; bases not matched to a gene: 5. There are 15 residues in the CDR3. The CDR3 sequence: CASSVYRGRTGELFF. The CDR3 DNA follows: TGTGCCAGCTCAGTTTACAGGGGGCGCACCGGGGAGCTGTTTTTT.

The rearrangement links TRBV6-5 to TRBJ1-1, with D maybe TRBD1 (5 bases). CDR1 and CDR2 (germline): MNHEY, SVGAGI. The V gene lost 5 bases and the J gene lost 5 bases, with 12 bases spanning the gap. This CDR3 is built from 13 residues. The CDR3 region is CASSNQGGTEAFF. In DNA, the CDR3 is TGTGCCAGCAGTAACCAGGGTGGAACTGAAGCTTTCTTT.

The rearrangement links TRBV19 to TRBJ1-1, with D uncertain. V was trimmed by 2 bases and J by 5 bases, leaving 9 bases between them. The length of the CDR3 is 13 residues. Germline CDR1 reads LNHDA; CDR2 reads SQIVND (reference sequence). The CDR3, as DNA: TGTGCCAGTAGTATATACGCGACTACTGAAGCTTTCTTT. Translated: CASSIYATTEAFF.